This passage covers 24 T cell receptor beta chains from one sample sequenced in a study of blood T cells in healthy people across ages. PCR was performed a second time for about 7 to 11 cycles using a sample-barcoded 5' primer and a J-beta primer mix. TCRdb passed the 5' RACE reads through MiXCR, listing each CDR3 protein once. There are 1,500,000 or so distinct CDR3 sequences in the sample; almost 60% occur only once, and roughly 6.3% lies in the top ten. The source material was blood. The receptor source for this set is a man aged 18-30 years in good health.

V and J are TRBV3-1 and TRBJ2-4, with 11 bases aligning to TRBD1. The V gene's germline CDR1 is LGHDT and CDR2 YNNKEL (reference sequence). CDR3 size: 17 residues. V shed 1 base, J shed 0 bases, and the junction held 2 bases outside the gene matches. The CDR3 loop is CASSQGGQGEAKNIQYF. The CDR3 region has the DNA TGTGCCAGCAGCCAAGGGGGACAGGGGGAAGCCAAAAACATTCAGTACTTC.

This sequence joins TRBV5-5 and TRBJ2-6, with D perhaps TRBD1 or TRBD2 (5 bases each). CDR1 is SGHKS and CDR2 is YYEKEE in the germline V gene (reference sequence). The CDR3 is 20 amino acids. Deletions cut 2 bases from V and 1 base from J, with 22 bases between. The CDR3 loop is CASSLWALGTVSSGANVLTF. The CDR3 DNA follows: TGTGCCAGCAGCTTATGGGCCTTAGGGACGGTGTCTTCTGGGGCCAACGTCCTGACTTTC.

The rearrangement joins TRBV7-2 to TRBJ2-3; D unresolved. Germline values: CDR1 SGHTA, CDR2 FQGNSA. The CDR3 has 13 residues. Deletions cut 3 bases from V and 9 bases from J, with 13 bases between. Here the CDR3 reads CASSLAPPWTQYF. The CDR3 region has the DNA TGTGCCAGCAGCTTGGCCCCTCCGTGGACGCAGTATTTT.

The chain combines TRBV6-2 or TRBV6-3 with TRBJ2-7, with 7 bases fitting TRBD2. The CDR3 is 15 residues long. Germline V CDR1 and CDR2: MNHEY, SVGEGT. Trimming at V came to 0 bases and at J to 3 bases, leaving 5 bases not matched to a gene. CDR3 DNA sequence: TGTGCCAGCAGTTACTCCCCTTGGGGGGGCTACGAGCAGTACTTC. Its translation: CASSYSPWGGYEQYF.

The chain carries TRBV6-2 or TRBV6-3 and TRBJ1-5; no firm D call. The CDR3 runs 13 residues. Germline V gene lookup returns CDR1 MNHEY and CDR2 SVGEGT. V was cut by 6 bases and J by 7 bases, with 13 bases left in between. The CDR3 nucleotides read TGTGCCAGCAGGCAAACTAGGGCCCAGCCCCAGCATTTT. As protein: CASRQTRAQPQHF.

The genes are TRBV5-1 and TRBJ1-2; TRBD1 agrees at 7 bases. This CDR3 has 18 residues. The germline V gene has CDR1 SGHRS and CDR2 YFSETQ. V shed 0 bases, J shed 4 bases, and the junction held 15 bases outside the gene matches. CDR3 nucleotides: TGCGCCAGCAGCTTGGGGACGACAGGGATCCGCCGGTCCTATGGCTACACCTTC. Encoded protein: CASSLGTTGIRRSYGYTF.

This clonotype was detected a few times. The chain employs TRBV12-3 or TRBV12-4 and TRBJ1-6, with 8 bases aligning to TRBD1. The ends lost 1 base at V and 10 bases at J; junction bases unmatched: 3. This CDR3 is built from 14 residues. CDR3 coding DNA: TGTGCCAGCAGTTTAGGGACAGGGCGGTCACCCCTCCACTTT. This codes for CASSLGTGRSPLHF.

A word on this clonotype: A much larger clone differs by one base, so this may be a read error. This chain joins TRBV3-1 and TRBJ1-6; TRBD1 matches 7 bases. CDR1 LGHDT and CDR2 YNNKEL come from the germline V gene (reference sequence). The CDR3 consists of 14 residues. J lost 18 bases, V lost 0 bases, and 11 bases had no gene match. The CDR3 bases are TGTGCCAGCAGCCAAGATCACAGGGGTAGATCCCCCCACTTT. Translated: CASSQDHRGRSPHF.

The genes are TRBV20-1 and TRBJ2-5; D may be TRBD1 (6 bases). This CDR3 spans 19 amino acids. V lost 6 bases, J lost 4 bases, and 33 bases lay in between. Germline values: CDR1 DFQATT, CDR2 SNEGSKA (reference sequence). CDR3 bases: TGCAGTGCAACAAGTGGGACCGGGACAACTTTCCCCATGCGAGAGACCCAGTACTTC. Translation gives CSATSGTGTTFPMRETQYF.

The table lists this clonotype with a few counts. The J gene is TRBJ2-7, the V gene TRBV12-3 or TRBV12-4; D possibly corresponds to TRBD1 (6 bases). V gave up 5 bases and J gave up 5 bases, with 13 bases separating them. The CDR3 spans 13 residues. The CDR3 loop is CASSPGTIDEQYF. The CDR3 coding sequence is TGTGCCAGCAGTCCCGGGACAATCGACGAGCAGTACTTC.

Only a few counts were recorded for this clonotype. CDR3 sequence reads: CASSLDWRSSERYF. The CDR3 DNA sequence: TGTGCCAGCAGCTTAGACTGGCGGTCGTCCGAGCGGTACTTC. The chain has TRBV7-2 and TRBJ2-5, with D hard to call. V lost 1 base and J lost 13, with 19 bases in between. CDR1 is SGHTA and CDR2 is FQGNSA in the germline V gene. The CDR3 totals 14 residues.

This chain joins TRBV11-2 and TRBJ2-3, with D hard to call. CDR1 and CDR2 from the germline V gene are SGHAT and FQNNGV. This CDR3 is built from 13 residues. V lost 5 bases to trimming and J lost 5 bases, with 11 bases between them. The CDR3 nucleotides read TGTGCCAGCAGCACCAGCCCCGGAGATACGCAGTATTTT. This gives the protein CASSTSPGDTQYF.

This clonotype was detected a few times. The chain employs TRBV4-2 and TRBJ1-5, with TRBD1 as a possible D gene (5 bases). CDR1 is LGHNA and CDR2 is YNFKEQ in the germline V gene. The CDR3 is 17 residues long. Trimming removed 2 bases at V and 11 bases at J, with 25 bases between. The CDR3 is CASSQRPNYDSLETQHF. The CDR3 DNA is TGTGCCAGCAGCCAACGACCGAACTACGACAGTCTCGAAACCCAGCATTTT.

This clonotype was recorded only once. This chain connects TRBV7-2 to TRBJ2-4; D is unresolved. The J call may be wrong; the DNA end is better matched by TRBJ2-5. CDR3 length: 13 amino acids. Per germline, CDR1 SGHTA and CDR2 FQGNSA. CDR3 in DNA: TGTGCCAGCAGACTCCCCTTTGAGGAGACCCAGTACTTC. Its protein is CASRLPFEETQYF.

This chain connects TRBV4-3 to TRBJ2-7, with 7 nucleotides matching TRBD2. Trimming at V came to 0 bases and at J to 5 bases, leaving 4 bases not matched to a gene. CDR3 length: 14 amino acids. Germline assignment: CDR1 LGHNA and CDR2 YSLEER. As DNA, the CDR3 is TGCGCCAGCAGCCAAGAGGGGGGGGATGACGAGCAGTACTTC. Its translation: CASSQEGGDDEQYF.

This clonotype has just a few counts. The chain couples TRBV29-1 to TRBJ1-2, with D unresolved. The CDR3 extends over 14 amino acids. Germline CDR1 reads SQVTM; CDR2 reads ANQGSEA. Trimming stripped 1 base from V and 2 bases from J, with 11 bases between. The CDR3 nucleotides are TGCAGCGTTGAAGGGGAGCGGTTCAACTATGGCTACACCTTC. Its protein product is CSVEGERFNYGYTF.

The rearrangement links TRBV6-5 to TRBJ2-1; 7 bases are shared with TRBD2. V lost 2 bases and J lost 8; bases outside the gene matches: 3. The CDR3 runs 13 residues. CDR1 and CDR2 from the germline V gene are MNHEY and SVGAGI. The CDR3 reads CASSYPAGDEQFF. The CDR3 DNA sequence: TGTGCCAGCAGTTACCCGGCGGGGGATGAGCAGTTCTTC.

Here the CDR3 DNA reads TGCAGTGCTAGAGAGTGGGGTTTAACCTACGAGCAGTACTTC. Translated, it gives CSAREWGLTYEQYF. This rearrangement joins TRBV20-1 to TRBJ2-4; D not resolved. The end of the DNA fits TRBJ2-7 better, so the J call may be wrong. Germline loops: CDR1 DFQATT, CDR2 SNEGSKA (reference sequence). This CDR3 is 14 amino acids long.

The V gene is TRBV6-5, the J gene TRBJ1-4, with a tentative D call TRBD1 (5 bases). The CDR3 is 14 residues long. CDR1 and CDR2 from the germline V gene are MNHEY and SVGAGI. Between the trimmed V and J ends, which lost 2 bases and 8 bases, there was a span of 12 bases. This CDR3 reads CASSYGAAREKLFF. As DNA, the CDR3 is TGTGCCAGCAGTTACGGGGCCGCGCGAGAAAAACTGTTTTTT.

This rearrangement joins TRBV5-1 to TRBJ2-1; D possibly corresponds to TRBD1 (6 bases). Looked up from germline, CDR1 is SGHRS and CDR2 is YFSETQ. V lost 6 bases and J 5 bases, leaving 12 bases between the germline ends. The CDR3 has 13 residues. The CDR3 reads CASTMSGDNEQFF. In nucleotides, the CDR3 is TGCGCCAGCACCATGTCAGGGGACAATGAGCAGTTCTTC. Based on the CDR3 plus reference TRBV5-1 and TRBJ2-1, the full variable domain is KAGVTQTPRYLIKTRGQQVTLSCSPISGHRSVSWYQQTPGQGLQFLFEYFSETQRNKGNFPGRFSGRQFSNSRSEMNVSTLELGDSALYLCASTMSGDNEQFFGPGTRLTVL.

The V call is TRBV25-1, the J call TRBJ1-3, with D uncertain. Germline V lookup: CDR1 MGHDK, CDR2 SYGVNS. V lost 3 bases, J lost 4 bases, and 13 bases lay in between. This CDR3 is built from 15 residues. CDR3 loop: CASSETSLVGNTIYF. DNA for the CDR3: TGTGCCAGCAGTGAGACCTCACTTGTAGGAAACACCATATATTTT.

This clonotype was seen once. The rearrangement uses TRBV7-9 and TRBJ2-4, with 8 positions matching TRBD2. TRBJ2-5 explains the end of the DNA better; the J call may be wrong. The length of the CDR3 is 16 residues. CDR1 SEHNR and CDR2 FQNEAQ come from the germline V gene (reference sequence). The CDR3 DNA is TGTGCCAGCAGCCTTTCTCCGGGACTAGGGAAAGAGACCCAGTACTTC. Translated: CASSLSPGLGKETQYF.

The rearrangement uses TRBV7-2 and TRBJ1-2, with 7 bases aligning to TRBD1. Unmatched junction bases numbered 11, after V lost 4 bases and J lost 3 bases. The germline V gene encodes CDR1 SGHTA and CDR2 FQGNSA. The CDR3 is 16 residues long. CDR3 amino acids: CASSSAPGQIHYGYTF. The CDR3 nucleotides read TGTGCCAGCAGCTCGGCACCGGGACAGATCCACTATGGCTACACCTTC. The variable domain in full, completed from reference TRBV7-2 and TRBJ1-2, reads GAGVSQSPSNKVTEKGKDVELRCDPISGHTALYWYRQSLGQGLEFLIYFQGNSAPDKSGLPSDRFSAERTGGSVSTLTIQRTQQEDSAVYLCASSSAPGQIHYGYTFGSGTRLTVV.

The J gene is TRBJ2-7, the V gene TRBV20-1; D gene unclear. The CDR3 is 13 amino acids. CDR1 is DFQATT and CDR2 is SNEGSKA in the germline V gene (reference sequence). V was trimmed by 3 bases and J by 3 bases, leaving 12 bases between them. The CDR3 sequence: CSARDLSVYEQYF. Written as DNA, the CDR3 is TGCAGTGCTAGGGATTTATCGGTCTACGAGCAGTACTTC.